This paragraph covers one T cell receptor beta chain sequence. The data were obtained in a study of blood T cell repertoires in COVID-19. Clones were read by immunoSEQ multiplex PCR, and TCRdb kept only the in-frame ones, dropping some. The data show approximately 200,000 clones, approximately 87% seen once. Germline V gene lookup returns CDR1 SEHNR and CDR2 FQNEAQ (reference sequence). The V end was cut by 8 bases, the J end by 3 bases, with 15 bases between. This CDR3 is built from 14 residues. The rearrangement uses TRBV7-9 and TRBJ2-3, with D possibly being TRBD1 (7 bases). This TCR came from a woman between 45 and 60 years old with acute or convalescent COVID-19. Source material: peripheral blood. The chain's CDR3 is CASWGDSDTDTQYF. CDR3 DNA: TGTGCCAGCTGGGGGGACAGCGATACAGATACGCAGTATTTT.